This T cell receptor beta chain is drawn from a study of blood T cell repertoires in COVID-19. Study context: COVID-19 samples collected from the United States, Italy and Spain covered acute and convalescent phases. Sample material is recorded as cDNA or gDNA derived from T cells, B-cell-depleted T cells, or PBMCs.

Across fewer than 25 US areas, participants ranged in age from 18 to 89 years. Clinical histories supplied by participants themselves formed the basis of cohort assignment. Only a few counts were recorded for this clone. Using immunoSEQ multiplex PCR, the repertoire was profiled, and TCRdb retains in-frame clones only, with some absent. The data contain approximately 470,000 clones, roughly 90% of them singletons. The V gene end was trimmed by 6 bases and the J gene end by 7 bases; junction bases not matched to a gene: 9. There are 13 residues in the CDR3. Germline CDR1 reads KGHSH; CDR2 reads LQKENI.

The TCR originated in a woman aged 18-29 years who had recovered from COVID-19. This chain links TRBV18 with TRBJ2-7; TRBD1 aligns across 7 bases. The sample consisted of PBMCs or T cells enriched from blood (not recorded which). CDR3 nucleotide sequence: TGTGCCAGCTCTCCCGACAGGGTGAATGAGCAGTACTTC. This translates into CASSPDRVNEQYF.